This TCR beta chain stems from a study of blood T cell repertoires in COVID-19. About the research overall: Sample material is recorded as cDNA or gDNA derived from T cells, B-cell-depleted T cells, or PBMCs.

Measured with immunoSEQ multiplex PCR; TCRdb has only the in-frame clones, and not every one. In the table there are 300,000 to 400,000 clones, 87% of which are singletons. This clonotype was obtained from a woman between 25 and 40 years old who had recovered from COVID-19. Source material: PBMCs or T cells enriched from blood (not recorded which).

CDR3 loop: CASSFSGIDSTVNVLTF. CDR3 nucleotides: TGTGCCAGCAGCTTCTCCGGAATAGACAGTACGGTCAACGTCCTGACTTTC. The V and J genes are TRBV7-6 and TRBJ2-6; a weak D match, TRBD1 (5 bases). Trimming shortened V by 3 bases and J by 9 bases, and 21 bases separated the two germline ends. Germline V gives CDR1 SGHVS, CDR2 FNYEAQ. The CDR3 sequence is 17 residues long.